A few counts support the clone carrying this T cell receptor (beta chain). Through a sample-barcoded 5' primer and a J-beta primer mix, a second PCR was run for roughly 7 to 11 cycles. TCRdb recomputed calls from the 5' RACE reads with MiXCR, one row per CDR3 protein. The sample consists of about 780,000 distinct CDR3 sequences, 25% to 30% of them appearing once. This sample is part of a study of blood T cells in healthy people across ages. This CDR3 comprises 15 residues. Trimming took off 2 bases at V and 3 bases at J, with 13 bases between the two ends. Germline V CDR1 and CDR2: LGHNA, YNFKEQ. The sample was also reused in another study, on T cells of mothers and their children.

The sequenced material came from blood. This clonotype was sampled from a boy aged 5-17 years in good health. The chain carries TRBV4-2 and TRBJ1-2; no firm D call. DNA for the CDR3: TGTGCCAGCAGCCAACGCGAGGGATCAGACTATGGCTACACCTTC. It encodes CASSQREGSDYGYTF.